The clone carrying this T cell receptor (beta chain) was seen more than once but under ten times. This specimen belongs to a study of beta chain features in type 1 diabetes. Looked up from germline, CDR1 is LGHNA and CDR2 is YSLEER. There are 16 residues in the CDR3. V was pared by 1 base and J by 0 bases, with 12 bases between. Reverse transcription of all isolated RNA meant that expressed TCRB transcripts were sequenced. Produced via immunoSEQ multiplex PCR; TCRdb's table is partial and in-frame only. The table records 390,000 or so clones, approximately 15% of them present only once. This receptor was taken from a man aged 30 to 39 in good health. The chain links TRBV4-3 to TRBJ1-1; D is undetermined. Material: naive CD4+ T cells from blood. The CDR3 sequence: CASSQVIGGLNTEAFF. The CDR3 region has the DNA TGCGCCAGCAGCCAAGTTATCGGAGGACTGAACACTGAAGCTTTCTTT.